Listed here is a single T cell receptor beta chain. The sample belongs to a study of blood T cell repertoires in COVID-19. Turning to the study itself: Sample material is recorded as cDNA or gDNA derived from T cells, B-cell-depleted T cells, or PBMCs.

This table comes from immunoSEQ multiplex PCR, and its TCRdb copy is limited to in-frame clones, with some not included. The repertoire holds about 93,000 clones, with 75% to 90% as singletons. Looked up from germline, CDR1 is SGHAT and CDR2 is FQNNGV. The V end was cut by 2 bases, the J end by 8 bases, with 15 bases between. This CDR3 is 15 amino acids long. The sequenced sample was peripheral blood. This TCR was recovered from a woman of 80 years or more with acute or convalescent COVID-19. V gene TRBV11-2 combines with J gene TRBJ2-2, with a weak D call TRBD2 (6 bases). The CDR3 loop reads CASSLIRGILGELFF. DNA for the CDR3: TGTGCCAGCAGCTTAATTCGGGGGATTTTGGGGGAGCTGTTTTTT.